These T cell receptor beta chains were read from a single sample in a study of PD-1 blockade in mismatch repair-deficient tumors. Assay used: immunoSEQ multiplex PCR; TCRdb lists only in-frame clones, some missing. The sample comprises 75,000 to 80,000 clones, roughly 80% of which are singletons, and around 5.1% rests with the top ten. Sequencing used peripheral blood, obtained 44 weeks after starting pembrolizumab. The receptors come from an adult with mismatch repair-deficient cancer. Each CDR3 is given with its conserved first and last residue. Fields, in order: clone size, D gene, J gene, V gene, CDR3 protein, CDR3 DNA. A D gene is named only where the DNA matches it firmly. Clone size, where shown, is once, few, many, or a class for clones that have expanded.

size: -; D: -; J: TRBJ1-2; V: TRBV5-5; CDR3: CASSVEQGYGYTF; DNA: TGTGCCAGCAGCGTCGAACAGGGTTACGGCTACACCTTC
size: -; D: -; J: TRBJ2-5; V: TRBV15; CDR3: CATSSTRTDETQYF; DNA: TGTGCCACCAGCAGTACACGGACTGACGAGACCCAGTACTTC
size: -; D: TRBD2; J: TRBJ2-7; V: TRBV6-6; CDR3: CASSPRGAGGHEQYF; DNA: TGTGCCAGCAGTCCTCGGGGAGCGGGAGGCCACGAGCAGTACTTC
size: -; D: TRBD1; J: TRBJ2-2; V: TRBV7-2; CDR3: CASSLGQGNTGELFF; DNA: TGTGCCAGCAGCCTGGGACAGGGGAACACCGGGGAGCTGTTTTTT
size: -; D: TRBD2; J: TRBJ2-1; V: TRBV6-5; CDR3: CASSPGRGDWLFF; DNA: TGTGCCAGCAGCCCGGGGAGGGGAGACTGGCTATTCTTC
size: -; D: -; J: TRBJ1-4; V: TRBV6-1; CDR3: CASSEGGTFDEKLFF; DNA: TGTGCCAGCAGTGAAGGTGGGACATTCGACGAAAAACTGTTTTTT
size: -; D: -; J: TRBJ2-2; V: TRBV27; CDR3: CASSPGVGGANTGELFF; DNA: TGTGCCAGCAGCCCGGGGGTAGGGGGCGCGAACACCGGGGAGCTGTTTTTT
size: few; D: TRBD2; J: TRBJ2-7; V: TRBV19; CDR3: CASSIVSGRGYEQYF; DNA: TGTGCCAGTAGTATAGTTAGCGGGAGAGGCTACGAGCAGTACTTC
size: -; D: -; J: TRBJ1-1; V: TRBV25-1; CDR3: CASSGDRVRAFF; DNA: TGTGCCAGCAGTGGGGACCGGGTTCGAGCTTTCTTT
size: -; D: -; J: TRBJ1-1; V: TRBV5-1; CDR3: CASSWGGENTEAFF; DNA: TGCGCCAGCAGCTGGGGCGGAGAGAACACTGAAGCTTTCTTT
size: -; D: -; J: TRBJ1-2; V: TRBV7-2; CDR3: CASSSRTDYGYTF; DNA: TGTGCCAGCAGCTCGAGGACGGATTATGGCTACACCTTC
size: few; D: -; J: TRBJ1-4; V: TRBV5-4; CDR3: CASSITVGTNEKLFF; DNA: TGTGCCAGCAGCATAACAGTGGGAACTAATGAAAAACTGTTTTTT
size: -; D: TRBD2; J: TRBJ2-1; V: TRBV29-1; CDR3: CSVVAGDTYNEQFF; DNA: TGCAGCGTTGTAGCGGGAGACACCTACAATGAGCAGTTCTTC
size: -; D: TRBD1; J: TRBJ2-1; V: TRBV7-9; CDR3: CASSLAGTAYNEQFF; DNA: TGTGCCAGCAGCTTAGCGGGGACAGCATACAATGAGCAGTTCTTC
size: -; D: -; J: TRBJ2-3; V: TRBV18; CDR3: CASSGRRTDTQYF; DNA: TGTGCCAGCTCAGGGAGGCGCACAGATACGCAGTATTTT
size: -; D: -; J: TRBJ1-2; V: TRBV7-2; CDR3: CASSLDRDGGSRFYGYTF; DNA: TGTGCCAGCAGCTTGGACCGGGACGGAGGATCTAGATTCTATGGCTACACCTTC
size: -; D: -; J: TRBJ2-5; V: TRBV20-1; CDR3: CSARVGGTQYF; DNA: TGCAGTGCTAGAGTCGGTGGGACCCAGTACTTC
size: -; D: TRBD1; J: TRBJ1-1; V: TRBV18; CDR3: CASSPRQGEVTEAFF; DNA: TGTGCCAGCTCACCACGACAGGGGGAGGTAACTGAAGCTTTCTTT
size: -; D: TRBD2; J: TRBJ2-7; V: TRBV27; CDR3: CASSPRTSGIEQYF; DNA: TGTGCCAGCAGTCCCCGGACTAGCGGGATCGAGCAGTACTTC
size: -; D: -; J: TRBJ1-4; V: TRBV18; CDR3: CASSPQGNEKLFF; DNA: TGTGCCAGCTCTCCACAGGGAAATGAAAAACTGTTTTTT
size: -; D: -; J: TRBJ1-2; V: TRBV2; CDR3: CASSEGPGLGRGYTF; DNA: TGTGCCAGCAGTGAGGGGCCGGGACTCGGGCGCGGCTACACCTTC